This TCR beta chain was sequenced in a study of glioma-infiltrating T cells after dendritic cell vaccination. Turning to the study itself: Dendritic cell vaccination trial patients had either newly diagnosed or recurrent glioblastoma.

Time point given: after dendritic cell vaccination, including at tumor progression/relapse. Blood PBMC samples: pre-vaccination, two weeks post third vaccination, and at tumor progression. This CDR3 is built from 11 residues. The germline V gene encodes CDR1 SQVTM and CDR2 ANQGSEA. V lost 6 bases and J 8 bases, leaving 13 bases between the germline ends. Sequenced by immunoSEQ multiplex PCR; TCRdb stores in-frame clones only, minus some. The table records 45,000 to 60,000 clones, roughly 83% of them present only once. Of note for this clone: The identical CDR3 is also encoded by other nucleotide sequences in the sample.

The TCR sequence derives from a human donor with glioblastoma. This rearrangement joins TRBV29-1 to TRBJ1-2; a weak D match, TRBD1 (5 bases). Sequencing used blood, obtained after dendritic cell vaccination. Written as DNA, the CDR3 is TGCAGCGTCGCCGGGGGGTCGGGCTACACCTTC. Amino acids: CSVAGGSGYTF.